This TCR beta chain derives from a study of cytomegalovirus exposure and HLA in healthy donors. Study results and caveats: One later analysis reportedly identified an Asian-associated ancestry cluster that showed fewer N-insertions than the approximately 700-donor mean. The study found most TCR sequences rare, yet found some public TCRs in many donors. Some TCR beta chains (approximately 180 of them) were listed as cytomegalovirus-associated.

On this clone itself: Its specificity is not known.

The CDR3 consists of 13 residues. V shed 2 bases, J shed 2 bases, and the junction held 3 bases outside the gene matches. The germline V gene encodes CDR1 SQVTM and CDR2 ANQGSEA. The PCR was carried out with 60 Vbeta primers and 13 Jbeta primers. Sequencing used immunoSEQ multiplex PCR; TCRdb keeps in-frame clones, though not all of them. This sample has 120,000 to 150,000 clones; under 80% occur once, and the top ten carry 2.8%. The chain recombines TRBV29-1 with TRBJ2-7; 7 bases agree with TRBD1. Sample: PBMCs. The clonotype comes from a male donor in good health and CMV-seronegative. The CDR3 DNA follows: TGCAGCGTTGAACGGCAGGGGGCCTACGAGCAGTACTTC. Residues: CSVERQGAYEQYF.